This T cell receptor beta chain stems from a study of T cells after yellow fever vaccination. The study's findings and limits: Booster samples showed a return of most primary-vaccination clones (roughly 96% CD4, roughly 85% CD8). A weaker but faster secondary response was observed, peaking on day 5 versus 15. Few clonotypes appeared in both CD4 and CD8 compartments.

With 3 bases clipped from V and 2 bases from J, the junction kept 3 bases outside the gene matches. This CDR3 contains 16 residues. Germline-derived CDR1 and CDR2 are SGHRS and YFSETQ. Using its own MiXCR run on the 5' RACE reads, TCRdb lists one record per CDR3 protein. The data contain just under 600,000 distinct CDR3 sequences, approximately 15% of them singletons. This clonotype showed up many times. As yet, its antigen is unknown. The chain is built from TRBV5-1 and TRBJ2-1; the match to TRBD2 covers 12 bases. This sequence originates from a man aged 25-40 years who received the YFV17D yellow fever vaccine. Sequenced here: PBMCs, sampled on the day of the yellow fever booster vaccination. CDR3: CASSSTSGSPYNEQFF. The DNA for the CDR3 is TGCGCCAGCAGCTCGACTAGCGGGAGCCCCTACAATGAGCAGTTCTTC.